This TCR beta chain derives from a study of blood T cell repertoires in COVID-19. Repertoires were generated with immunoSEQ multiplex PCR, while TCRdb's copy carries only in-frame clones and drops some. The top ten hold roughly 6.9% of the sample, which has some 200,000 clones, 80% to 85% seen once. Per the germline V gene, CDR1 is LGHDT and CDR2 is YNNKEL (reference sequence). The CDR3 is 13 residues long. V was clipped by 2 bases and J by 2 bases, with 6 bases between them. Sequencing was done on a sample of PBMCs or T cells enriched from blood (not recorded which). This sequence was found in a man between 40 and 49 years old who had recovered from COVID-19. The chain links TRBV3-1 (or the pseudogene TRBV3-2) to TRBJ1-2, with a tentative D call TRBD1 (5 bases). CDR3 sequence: CASSQQGNYGYTF. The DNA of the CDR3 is TGTGCCAGCAGCCAACAGGGAAACTATGGCTACACCTTC.